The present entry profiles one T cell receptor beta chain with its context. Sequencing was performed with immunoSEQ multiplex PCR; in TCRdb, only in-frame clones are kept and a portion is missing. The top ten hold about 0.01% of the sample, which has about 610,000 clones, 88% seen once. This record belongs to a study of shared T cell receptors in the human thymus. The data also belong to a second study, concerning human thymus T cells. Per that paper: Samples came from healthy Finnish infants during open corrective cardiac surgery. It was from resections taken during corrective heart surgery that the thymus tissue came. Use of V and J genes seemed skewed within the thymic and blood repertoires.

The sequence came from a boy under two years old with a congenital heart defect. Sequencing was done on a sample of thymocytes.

The CDR3 DNA reads as TGTGCCAGCAGCCCCAGCGGGTTCGAGCAGTTCTTC. This gives the protein CASSPSGFEQFF. The chain joins TRBV7-2 to TRBJ2-1; D perhaps matches TRBD2 (6 bases). The CDR3 spans 12 residues. Germline CDR1 reads SGHTA; CDR2 reads FQGNSA. The V and J ends lost 5 bases and 10 bases respectively, with 12 bases between them.